The clone carrying this T cell receptor beta chain occurred a few times. This sample stems from a study of molecular identifiers for immune sequencing clone quantification. Preparation of the bulk TCR libraries relied on previously described methods and listed TCR primers. TCRdb re-derived calls from the PCR reads in MiXCR, one entry per CDR3 protein. The table has around 320,000 distinct CDR3 sequences, over 20% seen once. The CDR3 spans 20 residues. The germline V gene encodes CDR1 SGHTA and CDR2 FQGNSA. V lost 2 bases to trimming and J lost 0 bases; unmatched junction nucleotides: 13. Sorted naive CD8 T cells, about 20,000 to 1,100,000, were sequenced from 10%, 30% or 50% RNA.

The specimen was naive CD8+ T cells from blood, with Jurkat cell RNA spiked in. Subset indicated: FACS-sorted CD8+CD4-CCR7+CD45RA+ naive T cells. This chain uses TRBV7-2 with TRBJ2-6; 7 bases are shared with TRBD2. This receptor was taken from a human donor in good health. Some libraries in this study had Jurkat cell RNA spiked in. The CDR3 loop is CASSLNYLAGVFSGANVLTF. CDR3 in DNA: TGTGCCAGCAGCTTAAATTATTTAGCGGGCGTTTTCTCTGGGGCCAACGTCCTGACTTTC.